This T cell receptor beta chain was identified during a study of blood T cell repertoires in COVID-19. Study in general: Specimens from acute and convalescent COVID-19 originated in the United States, Italy and Spain. In each case, the material was cDNA or gDNA derived from T cells, B-cell-depleted T cells, or PBMCs.

The CDR3 has 14 amino acids. Germline CDR1 is SGHDT and CDR2 is YYEEEE. V was trimmed by 1 base and J by 6 bases, leaving 11 bases between them. Sequenced by immunoSEQ multiplex PCR; TCRdb stores in-frame clones only, minus some. The sample lists some 180,000 clones; roughly nine tenths were seen once. Recruitment covered about two dozen US areas and drew participants whose ages spanned roughly 18 to 90 years. Assignment of participants to cohorts was predicated upon participant-reported clinical history. The chain carries TRBV5-6 and TRBJ2-4, with a tentative D call TRBD2 (6 bases). The receptor was derived from a middle-aged woman in a cohort exposed to, infected with or recovered from COVID-19 (not recorded which). The sequencing input was PBMCs or T cells enriched from blood (not recorded which). CDR3 nucleotides: TGTGCCAGCAGCTTGACGCGGGGAACAAACATTCAGTACTTC. It specifies CASSLTRGTNIQYF.